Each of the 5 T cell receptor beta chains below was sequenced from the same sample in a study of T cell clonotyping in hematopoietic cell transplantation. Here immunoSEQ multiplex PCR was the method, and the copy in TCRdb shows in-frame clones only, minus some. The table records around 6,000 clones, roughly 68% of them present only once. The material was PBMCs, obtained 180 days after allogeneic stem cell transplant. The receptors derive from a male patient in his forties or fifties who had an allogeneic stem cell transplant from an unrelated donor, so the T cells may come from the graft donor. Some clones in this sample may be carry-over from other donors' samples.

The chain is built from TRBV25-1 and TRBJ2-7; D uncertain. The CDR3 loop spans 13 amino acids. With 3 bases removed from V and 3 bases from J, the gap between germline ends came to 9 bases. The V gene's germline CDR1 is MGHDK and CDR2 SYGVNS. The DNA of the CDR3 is TGTGCCAGCAGTGAGGCTGCCCACTACGAGCAGTACTTC. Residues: CASSEAAHYEQYF.

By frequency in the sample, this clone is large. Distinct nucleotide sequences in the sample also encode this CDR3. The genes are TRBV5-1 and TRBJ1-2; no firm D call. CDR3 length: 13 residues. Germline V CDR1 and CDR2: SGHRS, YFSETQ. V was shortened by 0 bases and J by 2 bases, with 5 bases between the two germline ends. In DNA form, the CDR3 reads TGCGCCAGCAGCTTGGGGGAGAACTATGGCTACACCTTC. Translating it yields CASSLGENYGYTF.

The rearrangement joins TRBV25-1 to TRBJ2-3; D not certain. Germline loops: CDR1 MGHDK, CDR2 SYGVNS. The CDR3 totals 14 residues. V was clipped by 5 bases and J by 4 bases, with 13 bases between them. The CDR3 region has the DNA TGTGCCAGCAGTTGGACGCGAAGGGCAGATACGCAGTATTTT. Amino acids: CASSWTRRADTQYF.

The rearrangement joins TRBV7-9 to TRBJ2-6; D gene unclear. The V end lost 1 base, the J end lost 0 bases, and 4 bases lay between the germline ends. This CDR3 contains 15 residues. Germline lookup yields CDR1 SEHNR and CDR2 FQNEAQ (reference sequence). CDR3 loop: CASSLGSSGANVLTF. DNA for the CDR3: TGTGCCAGCAGCTTAGGGAGCTCTGGGGCCAACGTCCTGACTTTC.

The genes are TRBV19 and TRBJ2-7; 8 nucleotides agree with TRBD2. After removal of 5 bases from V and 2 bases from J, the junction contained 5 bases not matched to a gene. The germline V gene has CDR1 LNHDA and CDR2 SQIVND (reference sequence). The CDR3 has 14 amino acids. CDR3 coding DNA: TGTGCCAGTAGTCAGCGGGGGCGAGCCTACGAGCAGTACTTC. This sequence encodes CASSQRGRAYEQYF.